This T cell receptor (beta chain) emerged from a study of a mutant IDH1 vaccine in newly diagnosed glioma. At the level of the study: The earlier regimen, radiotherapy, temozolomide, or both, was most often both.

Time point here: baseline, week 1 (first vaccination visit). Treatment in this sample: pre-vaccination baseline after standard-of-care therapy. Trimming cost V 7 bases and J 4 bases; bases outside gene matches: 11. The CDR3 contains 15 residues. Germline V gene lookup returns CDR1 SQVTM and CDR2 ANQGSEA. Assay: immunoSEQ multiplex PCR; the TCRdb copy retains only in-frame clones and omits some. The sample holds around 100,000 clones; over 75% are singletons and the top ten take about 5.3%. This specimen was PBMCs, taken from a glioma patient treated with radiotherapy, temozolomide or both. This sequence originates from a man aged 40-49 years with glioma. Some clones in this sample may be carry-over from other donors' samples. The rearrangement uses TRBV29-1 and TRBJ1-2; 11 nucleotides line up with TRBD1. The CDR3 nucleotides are TGCAGCGGGACCGGACAGGGGGCGTCTCTCTATGGCTACACCTTC. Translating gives CSGTGQGASLYGYTF.